Described below is a single T cell receptor (beta chain) sequence and its context. The source of the sample is a study of blood T cell repertoires in COVID-19. Across the whole study: Acute and convalescent COVID-19 specimens originated in the United States, Italy and Spain. The analysed material was cDNA or gDNA that came from T cells, B-cell-depleted T cells, or PBMCs.

Authors' data handling: It was from reference gene primer amplification that nucleated cell counts were estimated. Assay: immunoSEQ multiplex PCR; the TCRdb copy retains only in-frame clones and omits some. The DNA gave D and trimming, while V, J and clone size come from that table. The table has roughly 290,000 clones, roughly 86% seen once. This CDR3 has 15 residues. The V gene end was trimmed by 0 bases and the J gene end by 6 bases; junction bases not matched to a gene: 3. Germline assignment: CDR1 LGHNA and CDR2 YNFKEQ. The material sequenced was peripheral blood. The sequence was collected from a woman in her 30s who had recovered from COVID-19. The chain recombines TRBV4-2 with TRBJ2-3; 10 bases fit TRBD1. The CDR3 coding sequence is TGTGCCAGCAGCCAAGAGGGACAGGGGAAGGATACGCAGTATTTT. Its protein product is CASSQEGQGKDTQYF.